The 20 T cell receptor beta chains reported below all come from one sample, sequenced in a study of cytomegalovirus exposure and HLA in healthy donors. Method: immunoSEQ multiplex PCR; TCRdb's copy keeps in-frame clones and lacks some. The profile shows a few hundred thousand clones, approximately 85% of them singletons. The sample comprised PBMCs. The receptors here all came from a man under 40 in good health and CMV-seronegative.

The chain combines TRBV6-5 with TRBJ1-1; TRBD1 might be the D (5 bases). With 0 bases removed from V and 1 base from J, the gap between germline ends came to 9 bases. The CDR3 has 15 amino acids. CDR1 MNHEY and CDR2 SVGAGI come from the germline V gene. The CDR3 loop is CASSYSPQANTEAFF. As DNA, the CDR3 is TGTGCCAGCAGTTACTCGCCACAGGCGAACACTGAAGCTTTCTTT.

CDR3 DNA sequence: TGTGCCAGCAGGGACAGGGGAAGGTACGAGCAGTACTTC. This sequence encodes CASRDRGRYEQYF. The chain uses TRBV6-1 and TRBJ2-7, with 9 bases matching TRBD1. Looked up from germline, CDR1 is MNHNS and CDR2 is SASEGT. This CDR3 comprises 13 residues. V shed 6 bases and J 4 bases; nucleotides not matched to a gene: 4.

This clone was recorded once. The chain links TRBV6-6 to TRBJ2-7; D perhaps matches TRBD1 (6 bases). There are 14 residues in the CDR3. V shed 4 bases and J shed 2 bases, with 12 bases lying between them. Germline assignment: CDR1 MNHNY and CDR2 SVGAGI (reference sequence). As DNA, the CDR3 is TGTGCCAGCAGTTCCGGGACACTGGCCTACGAGCAGTACTTC. Its protein product is CASSSGTLAYEQYF.

The V call is TRBV25-1, the J call TRBJ2-1; D might be TRBD2 (7 bases). The CDR3 consists of 15 residues. Trimming shortened V by 6 bases and J by 7 bases, and 19 bases separated the two germline ends. Germline loops: CDR1 MGHDK, CDR2 SYGVNS. CDR3 residues: CASSFGGGMRNEQFF. For the CDR3, the DNA is TGTGCCAGCAGCTTTGGCGGGGGCATGAGAAATGAGCAGTTCTTC.

This chain connects TRBV19 to TRBJ1-2; D possibly corresponds to TRBD1 (5 bases). Germline CDR1 LNHDA, CDR2 SQIVND (reference sequence). Trimming removed 4 bases at V and 3 bases at J, with 15 bases between. The CDR3 consists of 15 residues. The CDR3 DNA reads TGTGCCAGTAGTAGTAGGGGCCGGAGGGACTATGGCTACACCTTC. It specifies CASSSRGRRDYGYTF.

This clone has a handful of counts. CDR3 region: CASSPAYGNGNTIYF. CDR3 coding DNA: TGTGCCAGCTCACCAGCATACGGGAACGGAAACACCATATATTTT. The chain uses TRBV18 and TRBJ1-3; D is unresolved. Germline assignment: CDR1 KGHSH and CDR2 LQKENI. The CDR3 totals 15 residues. Between the trimmed V and J ends, which lost 2 bases and 4 bases, there was a span of 12 bases.

The rearrangement uses TRBV11-3 and TRBJ2-2; no clear D gene. This CDR3 has 13 residues. The germline V gene encodes CDR1 SGHNT and CDR2 YENEEA. V was pared by 5 bases and J by 7 bases, with 11 bases between. This chain's CDR3 is CASSPLHIGELFF. In DNA form, the CDR3 reads TGTGCCAGCAGCCCACTTCATATCGGGGAGCTGTTTTTT. Full variable domain (rest looked up from reference TRBV11-3 and TRBJ2-2): EAGVVQSPRYKIIEKKQPVAFWCNPISGHNTLYWYLQNLGQGPELLIRYENEEAVDDSQLPKDRFSAERLKGVDSTLKIQPAELGDSAVYLCASSPLHIGELFFGEGSRLTVL.

The gene calls are TRBV11-2 and TRBJ2-2; D unclear. The CDR3 has 16 residues. The V gene lost 2 bases and the J gene lost 4 bases, with 14 bases spanning the gap. Germline V lookup: CDR1 SGHAT, CDR2 FQNNGV. The CDR3 coding sequence is TGTGCCAGCAGCTTATATTCAGGCCTCGTCACCGGGGAGCTGTTTTTT. It specifies CASSLYSGLVTGELFF.

The chain carries TRBV7-9 and TRBJ2-1, with TRBD2 as a possible D gene (5 bases). The CDR3 consists of 15 residues. CDR1 and CDR2 (germline): SEHNR, FQNEAQ (reference sequence). V lost 3 bases to trimming and J lost 5 bases, with 14 bases between them. CDR3 sequence (DNA): TGTGCCAGCAGCTTGGGAGCTTCCGGGAACAATGAGCAGTTCTTC. It translates to CASSLGASGNNEQFF.

This sequence joins TRBV5-1 and TRBJ2-5; 11 positions match TRBD2. Germline CDR1 is SGHRS and CDR2 is YFSETQ. The ends lost 4 bases at V and 5 bases at J; junction bases unmatched: 10. The CDR3 has 16 amino acids. Here the CDR3 DNA reads TGCGCCAGCAGCCGATCTAGCGGGGGGCTTTGGGAGACCCAGTACTTC. Residues: CASSRSSGGLWETQYF. Variable domain in full (rest from reference TRBV5-1 and TRBJ2-5): KAGVTQTPRYLIKTRGQQVTLSCSPISGHRSVSWYQQTPGQGLQFLFEYFSETQRNKGNFPGRFSGRQFSNSRSEMNVSTLELGDSALYLCASSRSSGGLWETQYFGPGTRLLVL.

The chain couples TRBV4-1 to TRBJ1-4; TRBD1 aligns across 7 bases. Germline V lookup: CDR1 MGHRA, CDR2 YSYEKL. The CDR3 has 16 amino acids. J lost 0 bases, V lost 3 bases, and 4 bases had no gene match. The CDR3 DNA is TGCGCCAGCAGCCACCTAACAGGGGCAACTAATGAAAAACTGTTTTTT. This sequence encodes CASSHLTGATNEKLFF.

The rearrangement uses TRBV10-3 and TRBJ1-2; the match to TRBD1 covers 8 bases. V dropped 2 bases and J dropped 6; count of bases not matched to a gene: 5. The CDR3 runs 14 residues. Germline V gene lookup returns CDR1 ENHRY and CDR2 SYGVKD. CDR3 sequence: CAISEKTGEDGYTF. Here the CDR3 DNA reads TGTGCCATCAGTGAGAAGACAGGGGAGGATGGCTACACCTTC.

This rearrangement joins TRBV27 to TRBJ1-2, with 11 bases identical to TRBD1. The V and J ends lost 5 bases and 7 bases, in that order; junction bases with no gene match: 15. Germline lookup yields CDR1 MNHEY and CDR2 SMNVEV (reference sequence). CDR3 length equals 17 residues. The CDR3 DNA sequence: TGTGCCAGCAGTCACGGGACAGGGGGAACAGGAAGAGGTGGCTACACCTTC. It codes for CASSHGTGGTGRGGYTF.

The CDR3 sequence: CASSYSSGGKLFF. DNA for the CDR3: TGTGCCAGCAGTTACTCCAGTGGAGGAAAACTGTTTTTT. J is TRBJ1-4 and V is TRBV6-5; D ambiguous. The CDR3 length is 13 residues. Germline V gene sequence: CDR1 MNHEY, CDR2 SVGAGI. V gave up 0 bases and J gave up 10 bases, with 9 bases separating them.

The chain uses TRBV5-6 and TRBJ1-2; D is possibly TRBD1 (5 bases). V was pared by 6 bases and J by 2 bases, with 8 bases between. Germline assignment: CDR1 SGHDT and CDR2 YYEEEE. The CDR3 contains 12 residues. The CDR3 DNA reads as TGTGCCAGCACCGGGGGAAACTATGGCTACACCTTC. It specifies CASTGGNYGYTF.

DNA for the CDR3: TGTGCCAGCAGTTGGACTAGCGGGGTAACCTACGAGCAGTACTTC. Its translation is CASSWTSGVTYEQYF. The chain has TRBV6-5 and TRBJ2-7; 12 bases agree with TRBD2. This CDR3 has 15 amino acids. V lost 4 bases to trimming and J lost 2 bases; unmatched junction nucleotides: 3. Germline assignment: CDR1 MNHEY and CDR2 SVGAGI.

V is TRBV2 and J is TRBJ1-5, with D hard to call. The V end lost 2 bases, the J end lost 2 bases, and 13 bases lay between the germline ends. This CDR3 contains 16 residues. Germline V gives CDR1 SNHLY, CDR2 FYNNEI. In DNA, the CDR3 is TGTGCCAGCAGTGAATTCGCCCCGGTCCGCAATCAGCCCCAGCATTTT. Encoded protein: CASSEFAPVRNQPQHF.

This sequence joins TRBV6-1 and TRBJ2-2; 7 bases are a match to TRBD1. The trim removed 6 bases at V and 3 bases at J, leaving 7 bases unmatched. This CDR3 is 15 amino acids long. CDR1 and CDR2 from the germline V gene are MNHNS and SASEGT. CDR3 amino acids: CASSSLTGDTGELFF. CDR3 in DNA: TGTGCCAGCAGCTCCCTTACAGGGGACACCGGGGAGCTGTTTTTT.

J is TRBJ2-7 and V is TRBV18; D remains ambiguous. Germline V gene lookup returns CDR1 KGHSH and CDR2 LQKENI. With 3 bases removed from V and 5 bases from J, the gap between germline ends came to 8 bases. The CDR3 consists of 12 residues. The CDR3 coding sequence is TGTGCCAGCTCACCTGCCTCTAACGAGCAGTACTTC. As protein: CASSPASNEQYF.

CDR3 amino acids: CASSTSSRQGKAFF. CDR3 DNA sequence: TGTGCCAGTAGTACCTCCTCTCGACAGGGGAAAGCTTTCTTT. This sequence joins TRBV19 and TRBJ1-1, with 8 positions matching TRBD1. The V gene end was trimmed by 4 bases and the J gene end by 9 bases; junction bases not matched to a gene: 10. Germline V gene lookup returns CDR1 LNHDA and CDR2 SQIVND (reference sequence). There are 14 residues in the CDR3.